This T cell receptor (beta chain) was sequenced in a study of vaccination and CD4 T cells after COVID-19. Of note for this clonotype: What it binds is unknown.

The Oncomine TCR Beta short-read assay was applied to DNA of cultured CD4+ T cells. Each CDR3 protein gets one entry after TCRdb re-called the PCR reads with MiXCR. Of under 25,000 distinct CDR3 sequences listed, around 40% are singletons. The germline V gene encodes CDR1 SGHTA and CDR2 FQGNSA. The CDR3 spans 15 residues. This sample's treatment: roughly 11-day PBMC culture with coronavirus spike peptide pools or control peptides (ViraFEST assay). The rearrangement uses TRBV7-2 and TRBJ2-1; possible D gene TRBD2, 5 bases. With the DNA end fitting TRBJ2-7 better, the J assignment may be wrong. This receptor was identified in a human donor who had recovered from COVID-19. The material sequenced was CD4+ T cells from blood, cultured in vitro, taken before SARS-CoV-2 vaccination. The CDR3 protein is CASSPVAGGSYEQYF. CDR3 sequence (DNA): TGTGCCAGCAGTCCCGTGGCGGGTGGGTCCTACGAGCAGTACTTC.